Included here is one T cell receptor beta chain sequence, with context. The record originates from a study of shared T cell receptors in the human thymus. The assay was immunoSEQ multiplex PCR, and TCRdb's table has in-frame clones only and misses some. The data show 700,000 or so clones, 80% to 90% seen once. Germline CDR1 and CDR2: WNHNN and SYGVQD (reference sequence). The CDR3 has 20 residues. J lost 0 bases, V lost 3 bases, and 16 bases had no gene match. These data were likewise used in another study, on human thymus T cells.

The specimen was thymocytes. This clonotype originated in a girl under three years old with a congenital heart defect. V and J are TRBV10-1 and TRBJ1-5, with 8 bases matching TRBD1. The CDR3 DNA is TGCGCCAGCAGTGAACCCCCCCCGGGACAGGTCTTCGATAGCAATCAGCCCCAGCATTTT. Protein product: CASSEPPPGQVFDSNQPQHF.